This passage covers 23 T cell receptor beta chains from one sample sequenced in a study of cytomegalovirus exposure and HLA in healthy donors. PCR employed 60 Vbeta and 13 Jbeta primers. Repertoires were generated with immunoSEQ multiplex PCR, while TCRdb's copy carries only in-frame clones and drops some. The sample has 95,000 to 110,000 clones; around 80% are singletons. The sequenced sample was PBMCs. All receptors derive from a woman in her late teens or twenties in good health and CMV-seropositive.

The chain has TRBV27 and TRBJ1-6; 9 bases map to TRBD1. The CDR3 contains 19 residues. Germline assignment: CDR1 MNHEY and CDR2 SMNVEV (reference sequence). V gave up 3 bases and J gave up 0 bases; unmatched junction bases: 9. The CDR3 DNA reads TGTGCCAGCAGTTTCCGGACAGGGGCTACGAGCTCCTATAATTCACCCCTCCACTTT. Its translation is CASSFRTGATSSYNSPLHF.

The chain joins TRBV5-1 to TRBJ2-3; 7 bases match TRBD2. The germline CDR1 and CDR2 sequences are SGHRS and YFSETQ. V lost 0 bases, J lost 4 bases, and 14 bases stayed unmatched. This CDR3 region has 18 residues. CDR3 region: CASSLGELGRGKADTQYF. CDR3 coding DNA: TGCGCCAGCAGCTTGGGGGAGCTTGGGCGGGGGAAAGCAGATACGCAGTATTTT.

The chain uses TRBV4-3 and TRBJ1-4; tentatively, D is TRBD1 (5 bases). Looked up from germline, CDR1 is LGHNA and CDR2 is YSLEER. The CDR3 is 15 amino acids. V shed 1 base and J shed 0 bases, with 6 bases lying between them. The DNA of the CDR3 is TGCGCCAGCAGCCAAGGGACAACAACTAATGAAAAACTGTTTTTT. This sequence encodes CASSQGTTTNEKLFF.

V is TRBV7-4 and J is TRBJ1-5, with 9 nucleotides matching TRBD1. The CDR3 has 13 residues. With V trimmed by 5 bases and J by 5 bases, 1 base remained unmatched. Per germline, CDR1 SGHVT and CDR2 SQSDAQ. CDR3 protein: CASSGDRDQPQHF. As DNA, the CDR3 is TGTGCCAGCAGCGGGGACAGGGATCAGCCCCAGCATTTT.

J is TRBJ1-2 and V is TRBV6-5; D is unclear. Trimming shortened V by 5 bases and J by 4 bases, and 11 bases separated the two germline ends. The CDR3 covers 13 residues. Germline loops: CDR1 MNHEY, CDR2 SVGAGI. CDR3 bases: TGTGCCAGCAGTCGGTTGACAAGCTATGGCTACACCTTC. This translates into CASSRLTSYGYTF.

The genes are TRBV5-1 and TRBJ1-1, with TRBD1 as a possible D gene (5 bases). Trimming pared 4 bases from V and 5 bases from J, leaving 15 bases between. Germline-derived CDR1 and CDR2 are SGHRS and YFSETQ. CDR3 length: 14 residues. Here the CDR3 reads CASSEVGGDTEAFF. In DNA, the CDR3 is TGCGCCAGCAGCGAGGTCGGGGGGGATACTGAAGCTTTCTTT.

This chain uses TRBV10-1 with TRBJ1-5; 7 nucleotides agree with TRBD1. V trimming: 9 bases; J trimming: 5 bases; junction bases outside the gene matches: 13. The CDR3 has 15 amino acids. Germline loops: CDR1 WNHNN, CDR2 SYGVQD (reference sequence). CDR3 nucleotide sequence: TGCGCCAGTGGGCGGGACAGCTTAGCGCATCAGCCCCAGCATTTT. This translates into CASGRDSLAHQPQHF.

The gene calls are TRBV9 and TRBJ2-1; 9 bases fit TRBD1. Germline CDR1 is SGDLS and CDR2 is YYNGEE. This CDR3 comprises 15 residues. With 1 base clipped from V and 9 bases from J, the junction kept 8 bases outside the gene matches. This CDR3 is CASSVLGQGTGEQFF. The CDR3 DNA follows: TGTGCCAGCAGCGTACTGGGACAGGGTACCGGTGAGCAGTTCTTC.

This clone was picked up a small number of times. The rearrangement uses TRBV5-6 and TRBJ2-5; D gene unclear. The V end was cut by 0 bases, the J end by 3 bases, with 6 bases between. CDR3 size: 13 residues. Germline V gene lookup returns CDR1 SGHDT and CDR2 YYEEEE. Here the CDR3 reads CASSLVFEETQYF. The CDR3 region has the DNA TGTGCCAGCAGCTTGGTCTTTGAAGAGACCCAGTACTTC.

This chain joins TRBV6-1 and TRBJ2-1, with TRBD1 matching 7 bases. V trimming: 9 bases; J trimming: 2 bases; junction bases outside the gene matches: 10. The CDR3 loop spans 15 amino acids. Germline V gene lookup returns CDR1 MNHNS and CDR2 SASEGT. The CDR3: CARSRQGSPYNEQFF. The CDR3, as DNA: TGTGCCAGATCCAGACAGGGATCCCCCTACAATGAGCAGTTCTTC.

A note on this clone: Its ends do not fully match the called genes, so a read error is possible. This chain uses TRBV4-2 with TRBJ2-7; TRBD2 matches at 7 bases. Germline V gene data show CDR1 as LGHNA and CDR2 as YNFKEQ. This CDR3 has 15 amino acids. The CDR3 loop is CASSQDLDSFYRGDF. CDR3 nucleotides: TGTGCCAGCAGCCAAGATTTGGATAGTTTCTATCGGGGGGACTTC.

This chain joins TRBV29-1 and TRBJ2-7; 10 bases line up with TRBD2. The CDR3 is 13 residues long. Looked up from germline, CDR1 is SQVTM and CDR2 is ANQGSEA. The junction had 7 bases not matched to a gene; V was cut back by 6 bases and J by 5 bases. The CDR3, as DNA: TGCAGCGTGCCGGGACTAGCGAGGCACGAGCAGTACTTC. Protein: CSVPGLARHEQYF.

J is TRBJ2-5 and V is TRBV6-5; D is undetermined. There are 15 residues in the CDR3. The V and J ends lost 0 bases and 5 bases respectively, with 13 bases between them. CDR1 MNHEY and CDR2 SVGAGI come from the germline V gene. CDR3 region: CASSYSNPIIETQYF. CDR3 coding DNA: TGTGCCAGCAGTTACTCGAATCCTATTATCGAGACCCAGTACTTC.

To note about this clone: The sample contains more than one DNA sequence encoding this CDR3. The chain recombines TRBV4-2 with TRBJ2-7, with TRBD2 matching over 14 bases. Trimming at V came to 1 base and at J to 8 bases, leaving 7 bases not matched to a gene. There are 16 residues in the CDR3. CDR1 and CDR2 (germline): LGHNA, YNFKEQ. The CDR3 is CASSQVTSGRANKQYF. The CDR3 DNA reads TGTGCCAGCAGCCAAGTGACTAGCGGGAGGGCCAACAAGCAGTACTTC.

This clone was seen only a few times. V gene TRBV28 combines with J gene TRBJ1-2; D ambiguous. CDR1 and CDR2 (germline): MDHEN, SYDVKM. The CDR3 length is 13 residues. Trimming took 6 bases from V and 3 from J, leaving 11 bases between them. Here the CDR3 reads CASRTTADYGYTF. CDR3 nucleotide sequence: TGTGCCAGCAGAACTACAGCGGACTATGGCTACACCTTC.

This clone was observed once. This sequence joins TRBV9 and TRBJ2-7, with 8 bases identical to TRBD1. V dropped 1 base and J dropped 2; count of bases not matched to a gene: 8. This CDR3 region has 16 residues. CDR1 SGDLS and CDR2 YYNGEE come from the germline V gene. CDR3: CASSVTSGQATYEQYF. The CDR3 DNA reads TGTGCCAGCAGCGTAACCTCGGGACAGGCGACCTACGAGCAGTACTTC.

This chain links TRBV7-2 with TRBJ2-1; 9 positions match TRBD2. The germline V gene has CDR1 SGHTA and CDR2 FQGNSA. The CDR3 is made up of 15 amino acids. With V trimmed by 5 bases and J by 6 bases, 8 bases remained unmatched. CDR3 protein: CASSRGTSRINEQFF. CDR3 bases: TGTGCCAGCAGCCGCGGGACTAGCAGAATCAATGAGCAGTTCTTC.

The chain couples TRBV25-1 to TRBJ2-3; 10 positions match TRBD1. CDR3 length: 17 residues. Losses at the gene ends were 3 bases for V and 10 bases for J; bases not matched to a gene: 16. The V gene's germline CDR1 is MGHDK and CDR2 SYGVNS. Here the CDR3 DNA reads TGTGCCAGCAGTGACCCCCCGGGACAGGGGAATCGATACGCGCAGTATTTT. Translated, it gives CASSDPPGQGNRYAQYF.

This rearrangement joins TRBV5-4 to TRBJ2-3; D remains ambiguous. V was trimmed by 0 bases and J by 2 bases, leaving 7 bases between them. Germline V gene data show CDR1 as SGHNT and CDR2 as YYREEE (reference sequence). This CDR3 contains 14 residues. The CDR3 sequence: CASSLGAYTDTQYF. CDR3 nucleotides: TGTGCCAGCAGCTTGGGAGCTTACACAGATACGCAGTATTTT.

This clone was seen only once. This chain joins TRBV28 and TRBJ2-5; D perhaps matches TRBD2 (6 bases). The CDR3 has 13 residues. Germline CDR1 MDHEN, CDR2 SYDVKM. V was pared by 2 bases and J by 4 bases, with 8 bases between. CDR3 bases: TGTGCCAGCAGTTTAGGGGACTCAGAGACCCAGTACTTC. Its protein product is CASSLGDSETQYF.

CDR3 sequence: CASSFVAGSTDTQYF. In DNA form, the CDR3 reads TGCGCCAGCAGCTTCGTAGCGGGGAGCACAGATACGCAGTATTTT. V and J are TRBV5-1 and TRBJ2-3; TRBD2 aligns across 8 bases. This CDR3 is 15 amino acids long. The V gene end was trimmed by 2 bases and the J gene end by 0 bases; junction bases not matched to a gene: 2. The germline CDR1 and CDR2 sequences are SGHRS and YFSETQ.

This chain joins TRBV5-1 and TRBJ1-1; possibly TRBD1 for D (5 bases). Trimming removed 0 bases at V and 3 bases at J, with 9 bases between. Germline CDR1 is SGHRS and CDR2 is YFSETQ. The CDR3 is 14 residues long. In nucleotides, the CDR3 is TGCGCCAGCAGCTTGGGGCTCAGGGACACTGAAGCTTTCTTT. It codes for CASSLGLRDTEAFF.

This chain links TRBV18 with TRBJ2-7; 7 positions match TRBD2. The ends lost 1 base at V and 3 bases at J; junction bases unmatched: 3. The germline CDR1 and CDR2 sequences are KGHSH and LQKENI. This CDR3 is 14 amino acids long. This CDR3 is CASSPQGLFYEQYF. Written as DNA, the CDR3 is TGTGCCAGCTCACCACAGGGACTATTCTACGAGCAGTACTTC.